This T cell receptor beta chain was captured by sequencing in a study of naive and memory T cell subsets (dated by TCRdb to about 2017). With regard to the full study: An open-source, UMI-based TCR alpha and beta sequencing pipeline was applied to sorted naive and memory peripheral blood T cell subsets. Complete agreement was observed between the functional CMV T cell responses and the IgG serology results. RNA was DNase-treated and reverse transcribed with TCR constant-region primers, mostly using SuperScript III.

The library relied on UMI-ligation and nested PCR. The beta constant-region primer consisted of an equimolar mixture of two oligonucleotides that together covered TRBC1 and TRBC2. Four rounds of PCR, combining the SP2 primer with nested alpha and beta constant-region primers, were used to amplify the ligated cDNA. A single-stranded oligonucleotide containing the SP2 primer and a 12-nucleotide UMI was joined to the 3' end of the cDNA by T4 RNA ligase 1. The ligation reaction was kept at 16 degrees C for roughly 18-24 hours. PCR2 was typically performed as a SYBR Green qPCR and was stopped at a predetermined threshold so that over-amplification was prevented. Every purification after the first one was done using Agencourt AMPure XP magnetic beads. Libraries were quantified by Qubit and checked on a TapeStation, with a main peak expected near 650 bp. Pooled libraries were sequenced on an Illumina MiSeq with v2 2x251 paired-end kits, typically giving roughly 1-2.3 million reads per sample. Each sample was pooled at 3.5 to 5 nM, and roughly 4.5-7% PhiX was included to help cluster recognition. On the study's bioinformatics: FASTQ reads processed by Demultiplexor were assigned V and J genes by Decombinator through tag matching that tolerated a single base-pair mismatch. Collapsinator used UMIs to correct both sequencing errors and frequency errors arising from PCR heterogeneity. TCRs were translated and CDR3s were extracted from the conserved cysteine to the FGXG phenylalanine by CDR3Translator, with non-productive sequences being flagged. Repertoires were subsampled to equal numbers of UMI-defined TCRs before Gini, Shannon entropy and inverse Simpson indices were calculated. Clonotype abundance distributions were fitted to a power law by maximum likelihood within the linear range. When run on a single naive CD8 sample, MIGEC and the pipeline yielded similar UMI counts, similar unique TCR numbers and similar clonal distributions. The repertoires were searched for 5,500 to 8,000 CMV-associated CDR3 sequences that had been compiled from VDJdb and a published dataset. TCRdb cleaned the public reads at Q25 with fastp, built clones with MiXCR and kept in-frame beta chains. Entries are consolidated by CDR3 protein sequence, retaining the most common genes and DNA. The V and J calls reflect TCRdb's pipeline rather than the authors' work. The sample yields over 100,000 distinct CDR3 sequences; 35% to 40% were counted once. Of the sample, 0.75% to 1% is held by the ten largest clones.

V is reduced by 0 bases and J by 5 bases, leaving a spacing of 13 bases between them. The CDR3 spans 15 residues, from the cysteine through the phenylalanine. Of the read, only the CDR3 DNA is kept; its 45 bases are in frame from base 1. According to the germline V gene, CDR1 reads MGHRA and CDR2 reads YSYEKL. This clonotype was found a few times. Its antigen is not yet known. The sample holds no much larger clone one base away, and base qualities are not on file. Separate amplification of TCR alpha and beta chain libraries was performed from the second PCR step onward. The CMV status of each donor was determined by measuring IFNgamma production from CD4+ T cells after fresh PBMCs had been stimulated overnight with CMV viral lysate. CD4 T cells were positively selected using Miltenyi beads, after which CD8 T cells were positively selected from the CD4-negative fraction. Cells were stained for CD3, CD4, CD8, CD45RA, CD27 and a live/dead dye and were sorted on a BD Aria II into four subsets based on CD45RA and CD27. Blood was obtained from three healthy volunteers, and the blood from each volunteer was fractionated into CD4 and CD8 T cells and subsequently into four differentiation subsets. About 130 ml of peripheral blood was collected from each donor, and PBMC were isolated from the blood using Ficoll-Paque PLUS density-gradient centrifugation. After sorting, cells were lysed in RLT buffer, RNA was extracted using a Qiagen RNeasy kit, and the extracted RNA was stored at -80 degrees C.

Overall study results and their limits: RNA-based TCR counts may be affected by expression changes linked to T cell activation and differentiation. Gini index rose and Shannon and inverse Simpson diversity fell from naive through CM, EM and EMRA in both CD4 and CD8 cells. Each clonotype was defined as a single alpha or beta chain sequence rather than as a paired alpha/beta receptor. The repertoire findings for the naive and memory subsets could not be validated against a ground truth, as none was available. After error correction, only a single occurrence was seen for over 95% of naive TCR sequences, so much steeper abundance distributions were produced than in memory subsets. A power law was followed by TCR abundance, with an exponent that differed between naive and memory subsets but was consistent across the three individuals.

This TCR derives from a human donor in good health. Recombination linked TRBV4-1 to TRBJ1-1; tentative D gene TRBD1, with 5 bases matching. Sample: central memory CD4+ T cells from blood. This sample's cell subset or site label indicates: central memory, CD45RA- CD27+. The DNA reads TGCGCCAGCAGCCAAGATTGGGGGGTAGGTACTGAAGCTTTCTTT. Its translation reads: CASSQDWGVGTEAFF.